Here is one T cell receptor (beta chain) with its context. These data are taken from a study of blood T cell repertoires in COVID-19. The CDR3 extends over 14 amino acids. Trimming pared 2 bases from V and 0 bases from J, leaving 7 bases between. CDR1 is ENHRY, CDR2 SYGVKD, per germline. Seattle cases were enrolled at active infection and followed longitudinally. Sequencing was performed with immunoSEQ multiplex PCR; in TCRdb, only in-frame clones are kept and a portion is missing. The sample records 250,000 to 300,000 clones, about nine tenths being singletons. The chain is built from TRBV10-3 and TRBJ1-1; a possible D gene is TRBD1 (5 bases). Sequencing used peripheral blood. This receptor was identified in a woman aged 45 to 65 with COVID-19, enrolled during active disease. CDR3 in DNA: TGTGCCATCAGTGAGACAGGTATGAACACTGAAGCTTTCTTT. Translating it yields CAISETGMNTEAFF.